The text below deals with one T cell receptor (beta chain). Its antigen is as yet unknown. This entry comes from a study of CD8+ T cells in alopecia areata. The study's findings and limits: Higher clonality was seen in lesional scalp than in normal scalp, especially in alopecia totalis/universalis. Scalp sample data also include resident alphabeta T cells from normal skin.

cDNA reverse transcribed from extracted RNA served as the sequencing template. Sequencing used immunoSEQ multiplex PCR; TCRdb keeps in-frame clones, though not all of them. The table lists some 160,000 clones, about two thirds of them singletons. In germline, CDR1 is MDHEN, CDR2 SYDVKM. The CDR3 spans 14 residues. Trimming cost V 6 bases and J 5 bases, with 16 bases left between them. This chain connects TRBV28 to TRBJ2-5; possibly TRBD1 for D (6 bases). The sample was CD8+ T cells sorted from blood. This TCR derives from a human donor in good health. The CDR3 nucleotides read TGTGCCAGCAGGGACAGTTTTTTAGGGGAGACCCAGTACTTC. Translated, it gives CASRDSFLGETQYF.